The present entry profiles one T cell receptor (beta chain) with its context. PCR was performed a second time for about 6 to 12 cycles using a sample-barcoded 5' primer and a J-beta primer mix. TCRdb re-derived calls from the 5' RACE reads in MiXCR, one entry per CDR3 protein. The sample holds about 670,000 distinct CDR3 sequences; over 40% are singletons and the top ten take around an eighth. Germline CDR1 and CDR2: DFQATT and SNEGSKA (reference sequence). Trimming cost V 3 bases and J 4 bases; bases outside gene matches: 13. CDR3 size: 16 residues. This entry belongs to a study of blood T cells in healthy people across ages.

The receptor was derived from a woman of 80 years or more in good health. V is TRBV20-1 and J is TRBJ2-3, with 7 positions matching TRBD2. Sequenced: blood. CDR3 sequence (DNA): TGCAGTGCTAGGCCGCTAGAGGGAGGGCAGCCAGATACGCAGTATTTT. Translating gives CSARPLEGGQPDTQYF.